These T cell receptor beta chains were read from a single sample in a study of cytomegalovirus exposure and HLA in healthy donors. Data came from immunoSEQ multiplex PCR; TCRdb stores just in-frame clones and leaves some out. The sample gives about 190,000 clones, about four fifths of which show up once; more than 4% is in the top ten. Sequences were obtained from PBMCs. The origin of the receptors is a man aged 25-45 years in good health and CMV-seropositive. Each CDR3 is given with its conserved first and last residue. D genes are given only for firm matches. Only some rows state a clone size, as once, few, many or a class for expanded clones.

V gene: TRBV7-2
clone size: few
D gene: NA
J gene: TRBJ2-2
CDR3 protein: CASSLVQRSTGELFF
CDR3 DNA: TGTGCCAGCAGCTTAGTCCAGCGGTCAACCGGGGAGCTGTTTTTT

V gene: TRBV27
clone size: NA
D gene: NA
J gene: TRBJ2-2
CDR3 protein: CASSLARFTGELFF
CDR3 DNA: TGTGCCAGCAGTTTAGCGAGGTTCACCGGGGAGCTGTTTTTT

V gene: TRBV7-9
clone size: NA
D gene: TRBD2
J gene: TRBJ2-2
CDR3 protein: CASSSSGRERNGELFF
CDR3 DNA: TGTGCCAGCAGCTCTAGCGGGAGAGAAAGGAACGGGGAGCTGTTTTTT

V gene: TRBV5-1
clone size: NA
D gene: NA
J gene: TRBJ1-1
CDR3 protein: CASSLGPGGMNTEAFF
CDR3 DNA: TGCGCCAGCAGCTTGGGTCCCGGGGGGATGAACACTGAAGCTTTCTTT

V gene: TRBV7-2
clone size: NA
D gene: TRBD2
J gene: TRBJ2-4
CDR3 protein: CASSSRGPGGRGDKNIQYF
CDR3 DNA: TGTGCCAGCAGCTCAAGGGGCCCGGGGGGGCGGGGTGACAAAAACATTCAGTACTTC

V gene: TRBV12-5
clone size: few
D gene: NA
J gene: TRBJ1-5
CDR3 protein: CASGPLYSNQPQHF
CDR3 DNA: TGTGCTAGTGGCCCTCTATATAGCAATCAGCCCCAGCATTTT

V gene: TRBV7-6
clone size: NA
D gene: TRBD2
J gene: TRBJ2-2
CDR3 protein: CASRILAGGLRDGELFF
CDR3 DNA: TGTGCCAGCAGAATACTAGCGGGAGGGCTAAGAGACGGGGAGCTGTTTTTT

V gene: TRBV6-5
clone size: NA
D gene: TRBD2
J gene: TRBJ2-7
CDR3 protein: CASSYSSGRGDEQYF
CDR3 DNA: TGTGCCAGCAGTTACTCGAGCGGGAGAGGCGACGAGCAGTACTTC

V gene: TRBV30
clone size: NA
D gene: TRBD1
J gene: TRBJ1-2
CDR3 protein: CAWSTTGYGYTF
CDR3 DNA: TGTGCCTGGAGTACGACAGGGTATGGCTACACCTTC

V gene: TRBV7-3
clone size: NA
D gene: TRBD1
J gene: TRBJ1-1
CDR3 protein: CASSREGGVTEAFF
CDR3 DNA: TGTGCCAGCAGCCGCGAAGGGGGCGTCACTGAAGCTTTCTTT

V gene: TRBV30
clone size: NA
D gene: TRBD2
J gene: TRBJ2-5
CDR3 protein: CAWSVQRAGARRGTQYF
CDR3 DNA: TGTGCCTGGAGTGTACAGAGAGCGGGAGCCCGAAGAGGGACCCAGTACTTC

V gene: TRBV5-6
clone size: NA
D gene: TRBD2
J gene: TRBJ2-1
CDR3 protein: CASSLLSGGSSYNEQFF
CDR3 DNA: TGTGCCAGCAGCTTGTTAAGCGGGGGGAGCTCCTACAATGAGCAGTTCTTC

V gene: TRBV19
clone size: NA
D gene: NA
J gene: TRBJ2-1
CDR3 protein: CASSRAWGPYNEQFF
CDR3 DNA: TGTGCCAGTAGTAGAGCCTGGGGCCCTTACAATGAGCAGTTCTTC

V gene: TRBV9
clone size: NA
D gene: TRBD2
J gene: TRBJ2-7
CDR3 protein: CASSVGGSGGSRYEQYF
CDR3 DNA: TGTGCCAGCAGCGTAGGCGGGAGCGGGGGAAGTAGATACGAGCAGTACTTC

V gene: TRBV28
clone size: NA
D gene: NA
J gene: TRBJ1-1
CDR3 protein: CATTRYNTEAFF
CDR3 DNA: TGTGCCACCACTAGATATAACACTGAAGCTTTCTTT

V gene: TRBV9
clone size: NA
D gene: NA
J gene: TRBJ2-7
CDR3 protein: CASSVEGGIHEQYF
CDR3 DNA: TGTGCCAGCAGCGTAGAAGGAGGGATCCACGAGCAGTACTTC

V gene: TRBV11-1
clone size: NA
D gene: NA
J gene: TRBJ2-3
CDR3 protein: CASTRSTDTQYF
CDR3 DNA: TGTGCCAGCACTCGGAGCACAGATACGCAGTATTTT

V gene: TRBV5-1
clone size: NA
D gene: TRBD1
J gene: TRBJ2-4
CDR3 protein: CASSLAGAGGAAKNIQYF
CDR3 DNA: TGCGCCAGCAGCTTGGCTGGGGCAGGGGGTGCCGCCAAAAACATTCAGTACTTC

V gene: TRBV5-6
clone size: once
D gene: NA
J gene: TRBJ2-7
CDR3 protein: CASSSRGWEEAYEQYF
CDR3 DNA: TGTGCCAGCAGCTCCCGAGGTTGGGAGGAGGCTTACGAGCAGTACTTC

V gene: TRBV5-1
clone size: NA
D gene: TRBD1
J gene: TRBJ2-5
CDR3 protein: CASSLGAGTGGETQYF
CDR3 DNA: TGCGCCAGCAGCTTGGGTGCAGGGACAGGGGGAGAGACCCAGTACTTC

V gene: TRBV11-1
clone size: NA
D gene: TRBD2
J gene: TRBJ2-1
CDR3 protein: CASSLTSGSYNEQFF
CDR3 DNA: TGTGCCAGCAGCCTGACTAGCGGCTCCTACAATGAGCAGTTCTTC

V gene: TRBV7-2
clone size: NA
D gene: NA
J gene: TRBJ1-4
CDR3 protein: CASSLGTVNEKLFF
CDR3 DNA: TGTGCCAGCAGCTTAGGGACAGTTAATGAAAAACTGTTTTTT

V gene: TRBV5-8
clone size: NA
D gene: TRBD1
J gene: TRBJ1-3
CDR3 protein: CATGHRGGNTIYF
CDR3 DNA: TGTGCCACCGGGCACAGGGGGGGAAACACCATATATTTT

V gene: TRBV7-3
clone size: NA
D gene: TRBD1
J gene: TRBJ2-2
CDR3 protein: CASSLGLAGGNTGELFF
CDR3 DNA: TGTGCCAGCAGCTTAGGTCTGGCAGGGGGTAACACCGGGGAGCTGTTTTTT

V gene: TRBV28
clone size: NA
D gene: NA
J gene: TRBJ1-4
CDR3 protein: CASSSTGYYGEKLFF
CDR3 DNA: TGTGCCAGCAGTTCAACCGGTTATTATGGTGAAAAACTGTTTTTT

V gene: TRBV28
clone size: NA
D gene: NA
J gene: TRBJ2-3
CDR3 protein: CASSRRRVDTQYF
CDR3 DNA: TGTGCCAGCAGCCGCCGCCGGGTAGATACGCAGTATTTT

V gene: TRBV27
clone size: NA
D gene: TRBD1
J gene: TRBJ1-1
CDR3 protein: CASSWQGAMNTEAFF
CDR3 DNA: TGTGCCAGCAGTTGGCAGGGGGCGATGAACACTGAAGCTTTCTTT

V gene: TRBV27
clone size: NA
D gene: TRBD1
J gene: TRBJ2-1
CDR3 protein: CASSLSGQGGNEQFF
CDR3 DNA: TGTGCCAGCAGTTTATCGGGACAGGGGGGAAATGAGCAGTTCTTC

V gene: TRBV27
clone size: NA
D gene: NA
J gene: TRBJ2-7
CDR3 protein: CASSLEVGRGYEQYF
CDR3 DNA: TGTGCCAGCAGTTTAGAAGTTGGCAGGGGATACGAGCAGTACTTC

V gene: TRBV4-1
clone size: NA
D gene: TRBD1
J gene: TRBJ2-4
CDR3 protein: CASSQDGRQGKNIQYF
CDR3 DNA: TGCGCCAGCAGCCAAGACGGCCGACAGGGGAAAAACATTCAGTACTTC

V gene: TRBV30
clone size: NA
D gene: TRBD1
J gene: TRBJ2-7
CDR3 protein: CACRGQGPYEQYF
CDR3 DNA: TGTGCCTGTCGGGGACAGGGCCCCTACGAGCAGTACTTC

V gene: TRBV5-4
clone size: NA
D gene: TRBD2
J gene: TRBJ2-2
CDR3 protein: CASSSPGPLAGGLNTGELFF
CDR3 DNA: TGTGCCAGCAGCTCCCCGGGACCGCTAGCGGGGGGGCTAAACACCGGGGAGCTGTTTTTT

V gene: TRBV5-6
clone size: NA
D gene: NA
J gene: TRBJ2-5
CDR3 protein: CASSLNGRETQYF
CDR3 DNA: TGTGCCAGCAGCTTAAATGGCAGAGAGACCCAGTACTTC

V gene: TRBV11-2
clone size: NA
D gene: TRBD1
J gene: TRBJ1-6
CDR3 protein: CASSFETGYNSPLHF
CDR3 DNA: TGTGCCAGCAGCTTCGAGACAGGGTATAATTCACCCCTCCACTTT

V gene: TRBV15
clone size: NA
D gene: TRBD2
J gene: TRBJ2-1
CDR3 protein: CATSSQRENEQFF
CDR3 DNA: TGTGCCACCAGCAGCCAGCGGGAAAATGAGCAGTTCTTC

V gene: TRBV7-7
clone size: NA
D gene: TRBD2
J gene: TRBJ2-3
CDR3 protein: CASSLVAGGTDTQYF
CDR3 DNA: TGTGCTAGCAGCTTAGTAGCGGGAGGCACAGATACGCAGTATTTT

V gene: TRBV18
clone size: few
D gene: NA
J gene: TRBJ1-1
CDR3 protein: CASSLQETAGRAFF
CDR3 DNA: TGTGCCAGCTCCCTACAAGAGACAGCGGGTAGGGCTTTCTTT

V gene: TRBV30
clone size: NA
D gene: NA
J gene: TRBJ1-4
CDR3 protein: CAWSVGGTGEKLFF
CDR3 DNA: TGTGCCTGGAGTGTGGGGGGTACGGGTGAAAAACTGTTTTTT

V gene: TRBV30
clone size: NA
D gene: TRBD1
J gene: TRBJ1-6
CDR3 protein: CAGSGSGGPLHF
CDR3 DNA: TGTGCCGGGAGCGGATCAGGGGGCCCCCTCCACTTT

V gene: TRBV28
clone size: NA
D gene: TRBD1
J gene: TRBJ2-7
CDR3 protein: CASSPGTGGSYEQYF
CDR3 DNA: TGTGCCAGCAGTCCCGGGACAGGGGGTTCCTACGAGCAGTACTTC

V gene: TRBV11-2
clone size: once
D gene: NA
J gene: TRBJ1-4
CDR3 protein: CASSPGGGEKLFF
CDR3 DNA: TGTGCCAGCAGCCCAGGCGGAGGTGAAAAACTGTTTTTT

V gene: TRBV7-9
clone size: NA
D gene: TRBD2
J gene: TRBJ2-3
CDR3 protein: CASSPPAPKVAGVHDTQYF
CDR3 DNA: TGTGCCAGCAGCCCACCCGCCCCGAAGGTGGCGGGAGTACACGATACGCAGTATTTT

V gene: TRBV2
clone size: NA
D gene: TRBD1
J gene: TRBJ1-5
CDR3 protein: CASSEIDRAGQPQHF
CDR3 DNA: TGTGCCAGCAGTGAAATTGACAGGGCCGGCCAGCCCCAGCATTTT